The 27 T cell receptor beta chains below come from one sample, sequenced in a study of blood T cell repertoires in COVID-19. Repertoires were generated with immunoSEQ multiplex PCR, while TCRdb's copy carries only in-frame clones and drops some. This sample yields 130,000 or so clones, of which approximately 85% are seen a single time; roughly 13% belongs to the top ten. Material: peripheral blood. The receptors here all came from a human donor in a cohort sampled during active COVID-19.

This rearrangement joins TRBV19 to TRBJ1-2, with D uncertain. The CDR3 contains 13 residues. CDR1 is LNHDA and CDR2 is SQIVND in the germline V gene (reference sequence). V gave up 3 bases and J gave up 4 bases, with 9 bases separating them. CDR3 sequence: CASSIREFYGYTF. In DNA form, the CDR3 reads TGTGCCAGTAGTATTAGGGAGTTCTATGGCTACACCTTC.

V and J are TRBV18 and TRBJ1-3; 8 bases map to TRBD1. This CDR3 is 16 amino acids long. CDR1 is KGHSH and CDR2 is LQKENI in the germline V gene. J lost 0 bases, V lost 8 bases, and 9 bases had no gene match. As DNA, the CDR3 is TGTGCCAGCAATCGAGACAGGGGCGACTCTGGAAACACCATATATTTT. This codes for CASNRDRGDSGNTIYF.

This clone was observed a few times. The CDR3 sequence is CASSLPGETQYF. CDR3 in DNA: TGTGCCAGCAGCCTTCCGGGGGAGACCCAGTACTTC. This chain uses TRBV5-6 with TRBJ2-5; maybe TRBD2 (5 bases). The CDR3 totals 12 residues. Germline CDR1 SGHDT, CDR2 YYEEEE. Trimming removed 4 bases at V and 5 bases at J, with 9 bases between.

The chain joins TRBV7-9 to TRBJ1-1; D is unresolved. The CDR3 spans 13 residues. The ends were cut back, 0 bases at V and 5 bases at J, with 7 bases in the middle. The germline CDR1 and CDR2 sequences are SEHNR and FQNEAQ (reference sequence). In DNA, the CDR3 is TGTGCCAGCAGCTTAGCCGGGAAGACTGAAGCTTTCTTT. This sequence encodes CASSLAGKTEAFF.

The chain has TRBV3-1 (or the pseudogene TRBV3-2) and TRBJ2-3, with 11 nucleotides matching TRBD1. Germline V CDR1 and CDR2: LGHDT, YNNKEL (reference sequence). V trimming: 5 bases; J trimming: 0 bases; junction bases outside the gene matches: 7. The CDR3 totals 17 residues. Here the CDR3 DNA reads TGTGCCAGCAGCAGGGACAGGGGGTTTTTGAGCACAGATACGCAGTATTTT. Translating gives CASSRDRGFLSTDTQYF.

This clone was counted a few times. The chain carries TRBV6-5 and TRBJ1-5; D ambiguous. V was trimmed by 4 bases and J by 5 bases, leaving 12 bases between them. The CDR3 is 14 amino acids. Germline V CDR1 and CDR2: MNHEY, SVGAGI. The CDR3 region has the DNA TGTGCCAGCAGTTTTGGGGAGTTCTATCAGCCCCAGCATTTT. Protein sequence: CASSFGEFYQPQHF.

This sequence joins TRBV29-1 and TRBJ1-1; TRBD1 is a possible D gene (5 bases). The CDR3 length is 11 residues. The germline CDR1 and CDR2 sequences are SQVTM and ANQGSEA. V lost 5 bases and J lost 6, with 10 bases in between. CDR3 nucleotides: TGCAGCGTTCAGGGAGGCGCTGAAGCTTTCTTT. Its translation: CSVQGGAEAFF.

The CDR3, as DNA: TGTGCCAGCAGTGAATTCGGTCCCCGAGACAATGAGCAGTTCTTC. It is translated as CASSEFGPRDNEQFF. V usage is TRBV6-1 and J usage is TRBJ2-1; D is unresolved. Trimming cost V 2 bases and J 5 bases, with 13 bases left between them. This CDR3 is built from 15 residues. Germline loops: CDR1 MNHNS, CDR2 SASEGT.

The V and J genes are TRBV12-3 or TRBV12-4 and TRBJ2-7; D not certain. This CDR3 has 12 amino acids. Between the trimmed V and J ends, which lost 8 bases and 2 bases, there was a span of 10 bases. The CDR3, as DNA: TGTGCCAGCGGAGCCGACCCCTACGAGCAGTACTTC. This codes for CASGADPYEQYF.

The count of this clone is one. A read error may account for a junction end that differs from germline. The chain uses TRBV5-1 and TRBJ1-5; 8 nucleotides match TRBD1. The CDR3 contains 15 residues. Germline V gene data show CDR1 as SGHRS and CDR2 as YFSETQ. The CDR3 loop is CASSSTGDSDQPQHF. CDR3 DNA: TGCGCCAGCAGCTCGACAGGGGATAGCGATCAGCCCCAGCATTTT.

This clone was counted between two and nine times. The genes are TRBV18 and TRBJ2-2; 10 nucleotides agree with TRBD1. Unmatched junction bases numbered 8, after V lost 4 bases and J lost 6 bases. Germline V gives CDR1 KGHSH, CDR2 LQKENI. CDR3 length equals 16 residues. In nucleotides, the CDR3 is TGTGCCAGCTCACTTACAAGACAGGGGGCTCCCGGGGAGCTGTTTTTT. Its protein product is CASSLTRQGAPGELFF.

The chain has TRBV10-1 and TRBJ1-6, with TRBD1 matching 7 bases. CDR3 length: 12 amino acids. From germline, CDR1 is WNHNN and CDR2 SYGVQD (reference sequence). Trimming took 6 bases from V and 15 from J; bases not matched to a gene: 8. This CDR3 is CASSDPQGLLHF. The CDR3 DNA reads TGCGCCAGCAGCGACCCACAGGGGCTCCTCCACTTT.

The gene calls are TRBV7-9 and TRBJ1-4; D may be TRBD1 (5 bases). CDR1 and CDR2 (germline): SEHNR, FQNEAQ (reference sequence). Trimming took 1 base from V and 7 from J, leaving 13 bases between them. CDR3 length: 15 residues. The CDR3 is CASSLEQGSTEKLFF. The CDR3 DNA reads as TGTGCCAGCAGCTTAGAGCAGGGATCGACTGAAAAACTGTTTTTT.

The gene calls are TRBV14 and TRBJ2-2; D may be TRBD1 (6 bases). Germline V gives CDR1 SGHDN, CDR2 FVKESK. The ends were cut back, 4 bases at V and 6 bases at J, with 9 bases in the middle. CDR3 size: 13 residues. The CDR3 nucleotides read TGTGCCAGCAGCCCTACAGGGTCCGGGGAGCTGTTTTTT. This codes for CASSPTGSGELFF.

CDR3 amino acids: CASRSGQGPSYEQYF. DNA for the CDR3: TGTGCCAGCAGGTCGGGACAGGGTCCCTCCTACGAGCAGTACTTC. The chain carries TRBV6-5 and TRBJ2-7; 9 nucleotides align to TRBD1. The J segment lost 0 bases and the V segment lost 6 bases, leaving 6 bases of the junction unmatched. CDR1 and CDR2 (germline): MNHEY, SVGAGI. This CDR3 has 15 amino acids.

This clone has a single count. This chain links TRBV15 with TRBJ2-4, with 8 bases matching TRBD1. With V trimmed by 1 base and J by 3 bases, 5 bases remained unmatched. Germline lookup yields CDR1 LNHNV and CDR2 YYDKDF (reference sequence). This CDR3 comprises 16 residues. CDR3 amino acids: CATSRAPGTGKNIQYF. Here the CDR3 DNA reads TGTGCCACCAGCAGAGCTCCCGGGACAGGCAAAAACATTCAGTACTTC. The full variable domain, in which reference TRBV15 and TRBJ2-4 provide the parts outside the CDR3, is DAMVIQNPRYQVTQFGKPVTLSCSQTLNHNVMYWYQQKSSQAPKLLFHYYDKDFNNEADTPDNFQSRRPNTSFCFLDIRSPGLGDTAMYLCATSRAPGTGKNIQYFGAGTRLSVL.

This clone was detected only once. V and J are TRBV5-4 and TRBJ2-5; 7 bases align to TRBD2. J gave up 2 bases and V 9 bases, and 10 bases lay outside the gene matches. Looked up from germline, CDR1 is SGHNT and CDR2 is YYREEE (reference sequence). The CDR3 runs 14 residues. The CDR3 DNA follows: TGTGCCACGGGAACCGGGACTAATCAAGAGACCCAGTACTTC. This sequence encodes CATGTGTNQETQYF. Full variable domain (missing parts from reference TRBV5-4 and TRBJ2-5): ETGVTQSPTHLIKTRGQQVTLRCSSQSGHNTVSWYQQALGQGPQFIFQYYREEENGRGNFPPRFSGLQFPNYSSELNVNALELDDSALYLCATGTGTNQETQYFGPGTRLLVL.

J is TRBJ1-2 and V is TRBV15, with 7 bases that match TRBD1. The CDR3 sequence is 14 residues long. Germline loops: CDR1 LNHNV, CDR2 YYDKDF (reference sequence). Trimming at V came to 2 bases and at J to 4 bases, leaving 4 bases not matched to a gene. The CDR3 loop reads CATSRQGGGYGYTF. The CDR3 DNA sequence: TGTGCCACCAGCAGACAGGGGGGTGGCTATGGCTACACCTTC.

This clone was picked up one time. This rearrangement joins TRBV10-3 to TRBJ1-1, with 7 bases lining up with TRBD1. The germline V gene has CDR1 ENHRY and CDR2 SYGVKD. J lost 0 bases, V lost 5 bases, and 6 bases had no gene match. This CDR3 is 15 amino acids long. The CDR3 spells CAISSRDRMNTEAFF. CDR3 in DNA: TGTGCCATCAGTTCCCGGGACAGAATGAACACTGAAGCTTTCTTT.

This clone was detected a few times. V gene TRBV3-1 (or the pseudogene TRBV3-2) combines with J gene TRBJ2-2, with TRBD1 matching over 9 bases. The CDR3 has 18 residues. Germline loops: CDR1 LGHDT, CDR2 YNNKEL (reference sequence). The trim removed 4 bases at V and 0 bases at J, leaving 9 bases unmatched. CDR3 in amino acids: CASSPYSGQGTNTGELFF. The CDR3 bases are TGTGCCAGCAGCCCGTACTCGGGACAGGGTACGAACACCGGGGAGCTGTTTTTT.

The chain has TRBV5-1 and TRBJ1-4, with D perhaps TRBD1 (6 bases). The CDR3 has 15 amino acids. Looked up from germline, CDR1 is SGHRS and CDR2 is YFSETQ. V gave up 0 bases and J gave up 5 bases, with 11 bases separating them. The CDR3: CASSLEPGENEKLFF. CDR3 nucleotides: TGCGCCAGCAGCTTGGAGCCAGGGGAGAATGAAAAACTGTTTTTT.

V and J are TRBV5-6 and TRBJ1-1; D is unresolved. Germline lookup yields CDR1 SGHDT and CDR2 YYEEEE. V was pared by 2 bases and J by 7 bases, with 9 bases between. The CDR3 contains 12 residues. DNA of the CDR3: TGTGCCAGCAGCTTACAGAAGTATGAAGCTTTCTTT. Protein: CASSLQKYEAFF.

The rearrangement uses TRBV19 and TRBJ1-5; possibly TRBD1 for D (5 bases). The CDR3 is 14 amino acids. The V gene's germline CDR1 is LNHDA and CDR2 SQIVND (reference sequence). The V end was cut by 3 bases, the J end by 7 bases, with 13 bases between. The chain's CDR3 is CASSMEQGRQPQHF. The CDR3 nucleotides read TGTGCCAGTAGTATGGAGCAGGGAAGACAGCCCCAGCATTTT.

The chain has TRBV6-5 and TRBJ1-1, with TRBD1 identical over 10 bases. This CDR3 spans 15 amino acids. V shed 6 bases, J shed 4 bases, and the junction held 8 bases outside the gene matches. Germline V CDR1 and CDR2: MNHEY, SVGAGI. CDR3 protein: CASSYPGQGITEAFF. The DNA for the CDR3 is TGTGCCAGCAGCTACCCGGGACAGGGGATCACTGAAGCTTTCTTT.

The gene calls are TRBV7-6 and TRBJ2-1; tentative D call: TRBD2 (5 bases). In germline, CDR1 is SGHVS, CDR2 FNYEAQ. CDR3 length equals 17 residues. V lost 1 base and J 0 bases, leaving 13 bases between the germline ends. The CDR3: CASSLGTAESSYNEQFF. The CDR3 coding sequence is TGTGCCAGCAGCTTAGGAACAGCGGAGAGCTCCTACAATGAGCAGTTCTTC.

V gene TRBV24-1 combines with J gene TRBJ2-1; D uncertain. The CDR3 consists of 13 residues. The V end was cut by 5 bases, the J end by 3 bases, with 7 bases between. The germline V gene encodes CDR1 KGHDR and CDR2 SFDVKD. The CDR3 coding sequence is TGTGCCACCAGTGGCCCGAGCTACAATGAGCAGTTCTTC. Its translation is CATSGPSYNEQFF.

This chain joins TRBV28 and TRBJ1-1, with D perhaps TRBD1 (5 bases). CDR1 MDHEN and CDR2 SYDVKM come from the germline V gene. The CDR3 consists of 12 residues. The V end was cut by 5 bases, the J end by 4 bases, with 8 bases between. The DNA of the CDR3 is TGTGCCAGCAGTCTAGGGGTCACTGAAGCTTTCTTT. Translated, it gives CASSLGVTEAFF.